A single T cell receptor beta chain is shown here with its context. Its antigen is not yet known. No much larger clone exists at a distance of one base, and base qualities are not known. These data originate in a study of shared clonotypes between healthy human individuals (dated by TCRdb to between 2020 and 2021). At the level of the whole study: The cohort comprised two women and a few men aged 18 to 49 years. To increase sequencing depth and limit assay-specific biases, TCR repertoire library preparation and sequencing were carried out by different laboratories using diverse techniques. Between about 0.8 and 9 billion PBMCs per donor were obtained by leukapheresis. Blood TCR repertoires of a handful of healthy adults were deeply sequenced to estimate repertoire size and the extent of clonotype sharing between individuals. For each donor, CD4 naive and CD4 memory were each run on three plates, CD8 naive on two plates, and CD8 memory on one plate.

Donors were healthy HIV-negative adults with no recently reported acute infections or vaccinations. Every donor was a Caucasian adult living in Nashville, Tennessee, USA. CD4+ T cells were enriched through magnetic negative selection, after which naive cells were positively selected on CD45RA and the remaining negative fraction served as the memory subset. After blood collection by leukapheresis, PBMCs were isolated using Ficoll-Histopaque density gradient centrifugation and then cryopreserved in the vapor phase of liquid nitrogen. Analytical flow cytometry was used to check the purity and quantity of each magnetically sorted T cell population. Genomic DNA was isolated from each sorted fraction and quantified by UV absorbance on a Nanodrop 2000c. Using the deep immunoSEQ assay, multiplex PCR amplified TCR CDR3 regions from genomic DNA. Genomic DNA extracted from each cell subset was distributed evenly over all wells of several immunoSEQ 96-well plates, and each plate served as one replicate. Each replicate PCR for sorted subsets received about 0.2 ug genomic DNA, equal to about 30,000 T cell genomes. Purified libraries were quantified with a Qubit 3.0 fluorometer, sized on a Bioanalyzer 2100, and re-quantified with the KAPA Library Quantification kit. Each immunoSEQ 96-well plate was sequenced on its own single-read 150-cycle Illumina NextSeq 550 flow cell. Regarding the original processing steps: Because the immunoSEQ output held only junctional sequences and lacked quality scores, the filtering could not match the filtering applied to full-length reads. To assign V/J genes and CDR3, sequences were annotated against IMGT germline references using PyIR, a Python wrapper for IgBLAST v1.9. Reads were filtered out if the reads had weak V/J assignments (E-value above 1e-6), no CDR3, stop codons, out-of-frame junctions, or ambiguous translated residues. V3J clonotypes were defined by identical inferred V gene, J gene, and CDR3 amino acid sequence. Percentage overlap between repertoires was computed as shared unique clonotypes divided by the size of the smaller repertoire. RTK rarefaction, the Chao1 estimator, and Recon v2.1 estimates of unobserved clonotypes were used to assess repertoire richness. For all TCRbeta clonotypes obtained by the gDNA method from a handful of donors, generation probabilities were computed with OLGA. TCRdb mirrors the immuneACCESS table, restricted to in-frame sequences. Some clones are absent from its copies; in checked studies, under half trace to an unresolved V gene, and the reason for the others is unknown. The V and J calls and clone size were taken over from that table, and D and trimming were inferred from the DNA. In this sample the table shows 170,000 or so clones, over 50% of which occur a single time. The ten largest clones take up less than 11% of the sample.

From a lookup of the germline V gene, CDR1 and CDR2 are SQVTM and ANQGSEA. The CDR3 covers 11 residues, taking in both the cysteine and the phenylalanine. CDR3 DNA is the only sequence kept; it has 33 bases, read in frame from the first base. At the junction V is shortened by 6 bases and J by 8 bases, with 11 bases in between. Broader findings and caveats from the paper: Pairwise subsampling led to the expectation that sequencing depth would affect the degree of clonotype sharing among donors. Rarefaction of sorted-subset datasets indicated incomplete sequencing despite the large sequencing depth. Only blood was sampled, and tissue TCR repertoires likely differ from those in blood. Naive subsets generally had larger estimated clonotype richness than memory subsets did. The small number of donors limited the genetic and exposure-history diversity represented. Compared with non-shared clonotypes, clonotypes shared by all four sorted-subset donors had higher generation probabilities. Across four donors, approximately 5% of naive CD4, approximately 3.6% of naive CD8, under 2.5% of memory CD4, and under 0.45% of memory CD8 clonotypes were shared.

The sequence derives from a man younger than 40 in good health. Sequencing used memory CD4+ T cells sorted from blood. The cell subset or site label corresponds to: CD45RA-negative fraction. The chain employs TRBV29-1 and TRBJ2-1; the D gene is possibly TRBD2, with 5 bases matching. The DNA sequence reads TGCAGCGTAGTACGGGGAGATGAGCAGTTCTTC. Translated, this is CSVVRGDEQFF.